This record concerns one T cell receptor beta chain sequence. Its antigen is unknown. Base qualities are not at hand, and no much larger clone is one base apart. The V end loses 7 bases and the J end loses 11 bases, and a stretch of 20 bases separates them. Measured from the cysteine to the phenylalanine, the CDR3 is 13 residues long. Of all the DNA, just the CDR3 is kept, 39 bases in frame from base 1. The immunoSEQ Assay, a bias-controlled multiplex PCR, was used to amplify TCRbeta CDR3 regions from genomic DNA. In the authors' own workflow: Within the assay, amplification of reference gene primers was used to estimate how many nucleated cells each sample contained. To quantify the absolute abundance of each unique TCRbeta CDR3 rearrangement, sequence reads were collapsed and filtered. For each sample, productive Simpson clonality was calculated as the square root of Simpson's diversity index across productive rearrangements. The table was pulled from immuneACCESS by TCRdb, which kept in-frame rearrangements only. Such tables lose some clones; where checked, under half of the loss comes from unresolved V genes, and the rest has no known cause. Clonal size and the V and J genes are those of that table, whereas D and trimming came from the DNA. A total of some 150,000 clones appear in this sample, 85% of them only once. Around 1.1% of the sample comes from the top ten.

The sample originates from a study of blood T cell repertoires in COVID-19 (TCRdb year 2020). Regarding the research as a whole: Samples from collaborators originated in the United States, Italy and Spain and spanned both the acute and convalescent phases of COVID-19. The prospective study material was composed of cDNA or gDNA derived from T cells, B-cell-depleted T cells, or PBMCs. The dataset comprised deeply sampled blood TCRbeta repertoires from subjects exposed to, actively infected with, or recovered from COVID-19. The repertoires were released in a freely available public database meant as a resource for research on the immune response to SARS-CoV-2. Samples were obtained from the ongoing ImmuneRACE study (first 160 participants) and from some 1,300 subjects provided by 6 global collaborators. The sample metadata nearly always contained a de-identified subject ID, COVID-19 status, age in years and sex. Where available, HLA class I and class II types were obtained from metadata supplied by the sample provider rather than from assay-based typing.

The collaborating institutions used their own protocols to collect whole blood in K2EDTA tubes. For TCRbeta analysis, collaborators shipped samples as frozen whole blood, isolated PBMCs, or DNA extracted from either of those sample types. General findings and caveats noted by the study authors: The amount of clinical and demographic metadata varied by source and participant and was provided uncurated.

The TCR was taken from a man aged 40-55 years with acute or convalescent COVID-19. Recombination connected TRBV12-3 or TRBV12-4 to TRBJ1-2; the best D guess is TRBD1, with 5 bases matching. The sequenced sample was peripheral blood. The nucleotide sequence reads TGTGCCAGCACTTCTGGGGGACTAAAGGGGTACACCTTC. This gives the protein CASTSGGLKGYTF.